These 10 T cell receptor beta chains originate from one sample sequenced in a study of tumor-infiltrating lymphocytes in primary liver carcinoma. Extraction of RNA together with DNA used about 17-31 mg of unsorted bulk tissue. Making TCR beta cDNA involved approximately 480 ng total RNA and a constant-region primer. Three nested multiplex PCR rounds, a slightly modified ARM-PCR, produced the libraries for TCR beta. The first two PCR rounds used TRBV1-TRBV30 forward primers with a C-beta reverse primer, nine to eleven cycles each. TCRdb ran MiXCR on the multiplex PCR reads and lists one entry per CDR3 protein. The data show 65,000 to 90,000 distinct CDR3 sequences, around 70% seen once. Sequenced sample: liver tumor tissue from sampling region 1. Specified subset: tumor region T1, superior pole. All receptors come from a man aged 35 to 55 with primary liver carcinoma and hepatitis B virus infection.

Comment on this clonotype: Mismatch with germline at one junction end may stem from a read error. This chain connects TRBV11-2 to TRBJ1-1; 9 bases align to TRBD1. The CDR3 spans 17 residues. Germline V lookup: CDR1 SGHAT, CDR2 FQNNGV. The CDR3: CASSRMGGQGFDTEAFF. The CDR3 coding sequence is TGTGCTAGCAGCCGAATGGGGGGACAGGGATTCGACACTGAGGCTTTCTTT.

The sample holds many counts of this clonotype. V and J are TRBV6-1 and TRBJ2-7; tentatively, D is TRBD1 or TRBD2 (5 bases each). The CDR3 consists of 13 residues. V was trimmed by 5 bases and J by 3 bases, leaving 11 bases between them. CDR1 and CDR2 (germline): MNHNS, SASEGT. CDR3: CASSRDGYYEQYF. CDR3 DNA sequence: TGTGCCAGCAGTAGGGACGGATACTACGAGCAGTACTTC.

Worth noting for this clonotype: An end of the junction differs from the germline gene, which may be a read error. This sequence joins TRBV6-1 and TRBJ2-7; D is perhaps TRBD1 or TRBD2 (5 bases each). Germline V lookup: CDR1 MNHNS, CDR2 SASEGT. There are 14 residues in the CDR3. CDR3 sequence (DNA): TGTGCCAGCAGTAGGACTCCTGGGGCCTACGAGCATTACTTC. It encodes CASSRTPGAYEHYF.

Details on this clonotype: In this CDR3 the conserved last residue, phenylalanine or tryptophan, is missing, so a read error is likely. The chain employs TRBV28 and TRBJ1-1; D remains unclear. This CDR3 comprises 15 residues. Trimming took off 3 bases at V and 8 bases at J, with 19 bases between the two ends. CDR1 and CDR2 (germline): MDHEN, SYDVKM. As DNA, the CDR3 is TGTGCCAGCAGTTTTAATCTCCGGTTAGCTAGGGAAGCTTTCTCT. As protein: CASSFNLRLAREAFS.

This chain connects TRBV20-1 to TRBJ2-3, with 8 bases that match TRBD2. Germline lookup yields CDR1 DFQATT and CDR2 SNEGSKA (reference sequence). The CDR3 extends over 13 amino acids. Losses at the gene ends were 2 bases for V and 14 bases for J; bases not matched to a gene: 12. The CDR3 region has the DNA TGCAGTGCTAGAACCAGCGGGAGTCTATACATGTATTTT. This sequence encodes CSARTSGSLYMYF.

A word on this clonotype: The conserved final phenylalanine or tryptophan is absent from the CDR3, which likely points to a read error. CDR3: CASSPTSGYNGQFS. The CDR3 DNA reads TGTGCCAGCAGTCCGACTAGCGGCTACAATGGGCAGTTCTCC. The chain uses TRBV6-1 and TRBJ2-1, with 9 nucleotides matching TRBD2. This CDR3 comprises 14 residues. Germline CDR1 and CDR2: MNHNS and SASEGT.

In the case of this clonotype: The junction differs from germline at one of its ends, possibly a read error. In DNA form, the CDR3 reads TGCACCAGCAGCTTCCTGGGGCTATCCCCCGGCGAGCAGTACTTC. This encodes CTSSFLGLSPGEQYF. This sequence joins TRBV5-1 and TRBJ2-7, with D possibly matching TRBD1 (5 bases). This CDR3 contains 15 residues. Per the germline V gene, CDR1 is SGHRS and CDR2 is YFSETQ.

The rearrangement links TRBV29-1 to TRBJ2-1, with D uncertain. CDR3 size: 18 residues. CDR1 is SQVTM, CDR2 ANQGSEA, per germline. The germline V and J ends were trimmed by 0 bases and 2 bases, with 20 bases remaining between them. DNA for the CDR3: TGCAGCGTTGAAGATATCTCGGAGACTCTCCTACCCTACAATGAGCAGTTCTTC. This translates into CSVEDISETLLPYNEQFF.

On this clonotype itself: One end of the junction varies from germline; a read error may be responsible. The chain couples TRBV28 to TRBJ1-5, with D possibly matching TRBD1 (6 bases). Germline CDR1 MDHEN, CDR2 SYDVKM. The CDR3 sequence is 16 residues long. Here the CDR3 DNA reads TGTGCCAACAGTTTATCCCAGGGGTTGCAGCAATCAGCCCCAGCATTT. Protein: CANSLSQGLQQSAPAF.

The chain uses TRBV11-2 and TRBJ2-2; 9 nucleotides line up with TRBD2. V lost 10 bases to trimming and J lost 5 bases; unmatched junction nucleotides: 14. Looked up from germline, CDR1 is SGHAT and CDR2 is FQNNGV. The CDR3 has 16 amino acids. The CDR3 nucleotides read TGTGCCAACAGATTAATGGCGCTAGCGGGAACCGGGGAGCTGTTTTTT. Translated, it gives CANRLMALAGTGELFF.